This passage covers 17 T cell receptor beta chains from one sample sequenced in a study of control samples from healthy donors and cancer patients. Repertoires were generated with immunoSEQ multiplex PCR, while TCRdb's copy carries only in-frame clones and drops some. The sample has 100,000 or so clones, roughly 90% seen once. Material: blood. These TCRs come from a woman aged 45-59 years in good health.

J is TRBJ2-1 and V is TRBV9; a possible D gene is TRBD2 (6 bases). Germline CDR1 and CDR2: SGDLS and YYNGEE. The V and J ends lost 0 bases and 3 bases respectively, with 13 bases between them. The length of the CDR3 is 16 residues. The DNA for the CDR3 is TGTGCCAGCAGCGTAGCTGCCGGGGGTAACTACAATGAGCAGTTCTTC. Protein sequence: CASSVAAGGNYNEQFF. Filled out from reference TRBV9 and TRBJ2-1, the complete variable domain reads DSGVTQTPKHLITATGQRVTLRCSPRSGDLSVYWYQQSLDQGLQFLIQYYNGEERAKGNILERFSAQQFPDLHSELNLSSLELGDSALYFCASSVAAGGNYNEQFFGPGTRLTVL.

J is TRBJ1-1 and V is TRBV6-1; D is unresolved. Germline loops: CDR1 MNHNS, CDR2 SASEGT. This CDR3 region has 16 residues. The ends were cut back, 2 bases at V and 0 bases at J, with 13 bases in the middle. CDR3 sequence (DNA): TGTGCCAGCAGTGAACCCCACTCCCCTATGAACACTGAAGCTTTCTTT. Translation: CASSEPHSPMNTEAFF.

CDR3 residues: CASSAYPGLAGGNEQFF. The CDR3 DNA reads TGTGCCAGCAGCGCCTACCCGGGACTAGCGGGAGGGAATGAGCAGTTCTTC. V usage is TRBV9 and J usage is TRBJ2-1, with 16 bases that match TRBD2. V dropped 3 bases and J dropped 7; count of bases not matched to a gene: 7. Germline loops: CDR1 SGDLS, CDR2 YYNGEE. This CDR3 contains 17 residues.

V gene TRBV5-6 combines with J gene TRBJ1-6, with a weak D call TRBD1 (6 bases). Germline CDR1 reads SGHDT; CDR2 reads YYEEEE. V was cut by 4 bases and J by 9 bases, with 29 bases left in between. This CDR3 spans 19 amino acids. The CDR3 DNA reads TGTGCCAGCAGCCGGGGGGTCGGTAGTTTCTCAGGGGTAACTTCACCCCTCCACTTT. Its translation is CASSRGVGSFSGVTSPLHF. The full variable domain, its missing parts supplied by reference TRBV5-6 and TRBJ1-6, is DAGVTQSPTHLIKTRGQQVTLRCSPKSGHDTVSWYQQALGQGPQFIFQYYEEEERQRGNFPDRFSGHQFPNYSSELNVNALLLGDSALYLCASSRGVGSFSGVTSPLHFGNGTRLTVT.

V and J are TRBV27 and TRBJ1-1, with D hard to call. The CDR3 length is 13 residues. Germline loops: CDR1 MNHEY, CDR2 SMNVEV (reference sequence). V dropped 2 bases and J dropped 0 bases, with 4 bases sitting between them. The CDR3 spells CASSLSVNTEAFF. In DNA, the CDR3 is TGTGCCAGCAGTTTAAGCGTGAACACTGAAGCTTTCTTT.

The J gene is TRBJ2-3, the V gene TRBV6-2 or TRBV6-3, with D unresolved. The V end lost 0 bases, the J end lost 5 bases, and 9 bases lay between the germline ends. CDR3 size: 14 residues. Germline assignment: CDR1 MNHEY and CDR2 SVGEGT. The CDR3, as DNA: TGTGCCAGCAGTTACTCGCCGCCCGTAGATACGCAGTATTTT. This encodes CASSYSPPVDTQYF.

This clone was observed a single time. This chain links TRBV7-2 with TRBJ2-2; 10 nucleotides line up with TRBD2. Germline V CDR1 and CDR2: SGHTA, FQGNSA. Trimming at V came to 2 bases and at J to 5 bases, leaving 5 bases not matched to a gene. The CDR3 covers 16 residues. The CDR3 DNA sequence: TGTGCCAGCAGCTTAAGCGGGAGGGCCAGAACCGGGGAGCTGTTTTTT. Its translation: CASSLSGRARTGELFF.

The chain carries TRBV27 and TRBJ1-2; D may be TRBD1 (6 bases). The V gene's germline CDR1 is MNHEY and CDR2 SMNVEV (reference sequence). V gave up 3 bases and J gave up 5 bases, with 16 bases separating them. The CDR3 has 15 residues. The CDR3 region has the DNA TGTGCCAGCAGTTTCTCTGGGGGCGTGGATTATGGCTACACCTTC. Residues: CASSFSGGVDYGYTF.

This chain joins TRBV6-2 or TRBV6-3 and TRBJ2-5; the D is unclear. Trimming removed 0 bases at V and 5 bases at J, with 4 bases between. Per germline, CDR1 MNHEY and CDR2 SVGEGT. This CDR3 comprises 12 residues. CDR3 loop: CASSYSMETQYF. As DNA, the CDR3 is TGTGCCAGCAGTTACTCGATGGAGACCCAGTACTTC.

The chain recombines TRBV14 with TRBJ1-6, with D possibly being TRBD1 (5 bases). The CDR3 has 15 amino acids. V lost 0 bases, J lost 14 bases, and 17 bases lay in between. Germline CDR1 and CDR2: SGHDN and FVKESK. The CDR3 nucleotides read TGTGCCAGCAGCCAAGATGGGACGGGGATTCGGGCCCTCCACTTT. Translating gives CASSQDGTGIRALHF. The variable domain in full, completed from reference TRBV14 and TRBJ1-6, reads EAGVTQFPSHSVIEKGQTVTLRCDPISGHDNLYWYRRVMGKEIKFLLHFVKESKQDESGMPNNRFLAERTGGTYSTLKVQPAELEDSGVYFCASSQDGTGIRALHFGNGTRLTVT.

This clone occurred once. This chain links TRBV4-3 with TRBJ2-7; a weak D match, TRBD2 (6 bases). Trimming removed 4 bases from V and 0 bases from J, with 16 bases in between. The CDR3 length is 16 residues. The germline V gene has CDR1 LGHNA and CDR2 YSLEER. CDR3 nucleotides: TGCGCCAGCAGCCTTCCCGGAGGGCGGCGCTCCTACGAGCAGTACGTC. As protein: CASSLPGGRRSYEQYV.

J is TRBJ1-1 and V is TRBV27, with 8 nucleotides matching TRBD1. This CDR3 comprises 17 residues. The V and J ends lost 8 bases and 6 bases, in that order; junction bases with no gene match: 20. In germline, CDR1 is MNHEY, CDR2 SMNVEV (reference sequence). The CDR3 DNA reads as TGTGCCAGCGTACCCCGGACAGGGTGGGGTGCTGGTGCTGAAGCTTTCTTT. It translates to CASVPRTGWGAGAEAFF.

This rearrangement joins TRBV5-1 to TRBJ1-3; no clear D gene. Germline CDR1 and CDR2: SGHRS and YFSETQ. There are 14 residues in the CDR3. Trimming took off 5 bases at V and 2 bases at J, with 11 bases between the two ends. CDR3 sequence (DNA): TGCGCCAGCAGGGGCGGACGGACTGGAAACACCATATATTTT. Residues: CASRGGRTGNTIYF. Drawing the rest from reference TRBV5-1 and TRBJ1-3, the complete variable domain is KAGVTQTPRYLIKTRGQQVTLSCSPISGHRSVSWYQQTPGQGLQFLFEYFSETQRNKGNFPGRFSGRQFSNSRSEMNVSTLELGDSALYLCASRGGRTGNTIYFGEGSWLTVV.

The chain has TRBV2 and TRBJ2-7; 8 bases are shared with TRBD1. CDR1 is SNHLY, CDR2 FYNNEI, per germline. Trimming at V came to 8 bases and at J to 2 bases, leaving 5 bases not matched to a gene. The CDR3 has 13 residues. CDR3 DNA sequence: TGTGCCAGCCCCGGGACAGGTCCCTACGAGCAGTACTTC. Protein product: CASPGTGPYEQYF.

V gene TRBV4-3 combines with J gene TRBJ2-1; a weak D match, TRBD1 (6 bases). The CDR3 is 14 amino acids. V was trimmed by 0 bases and J by 6 bases, leaving 9 bases between them. Looked up from germline, CDR1 is LGHNA and CDR2 is YSLEER. The chain's CDR3 is CASSQDSGVNEQFF. As DNA, the CDR3 is TGCGCCAGCAGCCAAGATTCAGGGGTCAATGAGCAGTTCTTC.

The chain links TRBV4-1 to TRBJ2-3, with D hard to call. Trimming removed 3 bases from V and 4 bases from J, with 11 bases in between. CDR1 and CDR2 from the germline V gene are MGHRA and YSYEKL. The CDR3 spans 14 residues. The CDR3 DNA reads as TGCGCCAGCAGCCAGAGCGCGCTACCAGATACGCAGTATTTT. Translation gives CASSQSALPDTQYF.

This clone was seen just once. V is TRBV28 and J is TRBJ1-2; D is unclear. Germline V gene data show CDR1 as MDHEN and CDR2 as SYDVKM. Trimming stripped 6 bases from V and 3 bases from J, with 2 bases between. The CDR3 runs to 10 residues. For the CDR3, the DNA is TGTGCCAGCAGGGACTATGGCTACACCTTC. Amino acid sequence: CASRDYGYTF.